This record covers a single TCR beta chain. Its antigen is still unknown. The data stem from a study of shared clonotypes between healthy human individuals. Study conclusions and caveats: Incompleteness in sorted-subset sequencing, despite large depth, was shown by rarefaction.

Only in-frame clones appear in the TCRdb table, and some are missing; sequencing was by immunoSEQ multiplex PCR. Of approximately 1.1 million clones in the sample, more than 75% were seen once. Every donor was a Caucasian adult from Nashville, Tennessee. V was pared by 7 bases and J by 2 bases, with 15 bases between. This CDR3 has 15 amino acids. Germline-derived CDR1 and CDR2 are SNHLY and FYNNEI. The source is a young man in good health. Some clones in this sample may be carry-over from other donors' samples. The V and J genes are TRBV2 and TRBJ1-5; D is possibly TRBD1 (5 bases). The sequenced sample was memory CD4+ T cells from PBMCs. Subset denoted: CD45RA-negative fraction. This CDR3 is CASNGLGTRNQPQHF. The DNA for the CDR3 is TGTGCCAGCAACGGACTGGGGACCCGCAATCAGCCCCAGCATTTT. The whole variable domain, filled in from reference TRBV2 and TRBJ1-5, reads EPEVTQTPSHQVTQMGQEVILRCVPISNHLYFYWYRQILGQKVEFLVSFYNNEISEKSEIFDDQFSVERPDGSNFTLKIRSTKLEDSAMYFCASNGLGTRNQPQHFGDGTRLSIL.